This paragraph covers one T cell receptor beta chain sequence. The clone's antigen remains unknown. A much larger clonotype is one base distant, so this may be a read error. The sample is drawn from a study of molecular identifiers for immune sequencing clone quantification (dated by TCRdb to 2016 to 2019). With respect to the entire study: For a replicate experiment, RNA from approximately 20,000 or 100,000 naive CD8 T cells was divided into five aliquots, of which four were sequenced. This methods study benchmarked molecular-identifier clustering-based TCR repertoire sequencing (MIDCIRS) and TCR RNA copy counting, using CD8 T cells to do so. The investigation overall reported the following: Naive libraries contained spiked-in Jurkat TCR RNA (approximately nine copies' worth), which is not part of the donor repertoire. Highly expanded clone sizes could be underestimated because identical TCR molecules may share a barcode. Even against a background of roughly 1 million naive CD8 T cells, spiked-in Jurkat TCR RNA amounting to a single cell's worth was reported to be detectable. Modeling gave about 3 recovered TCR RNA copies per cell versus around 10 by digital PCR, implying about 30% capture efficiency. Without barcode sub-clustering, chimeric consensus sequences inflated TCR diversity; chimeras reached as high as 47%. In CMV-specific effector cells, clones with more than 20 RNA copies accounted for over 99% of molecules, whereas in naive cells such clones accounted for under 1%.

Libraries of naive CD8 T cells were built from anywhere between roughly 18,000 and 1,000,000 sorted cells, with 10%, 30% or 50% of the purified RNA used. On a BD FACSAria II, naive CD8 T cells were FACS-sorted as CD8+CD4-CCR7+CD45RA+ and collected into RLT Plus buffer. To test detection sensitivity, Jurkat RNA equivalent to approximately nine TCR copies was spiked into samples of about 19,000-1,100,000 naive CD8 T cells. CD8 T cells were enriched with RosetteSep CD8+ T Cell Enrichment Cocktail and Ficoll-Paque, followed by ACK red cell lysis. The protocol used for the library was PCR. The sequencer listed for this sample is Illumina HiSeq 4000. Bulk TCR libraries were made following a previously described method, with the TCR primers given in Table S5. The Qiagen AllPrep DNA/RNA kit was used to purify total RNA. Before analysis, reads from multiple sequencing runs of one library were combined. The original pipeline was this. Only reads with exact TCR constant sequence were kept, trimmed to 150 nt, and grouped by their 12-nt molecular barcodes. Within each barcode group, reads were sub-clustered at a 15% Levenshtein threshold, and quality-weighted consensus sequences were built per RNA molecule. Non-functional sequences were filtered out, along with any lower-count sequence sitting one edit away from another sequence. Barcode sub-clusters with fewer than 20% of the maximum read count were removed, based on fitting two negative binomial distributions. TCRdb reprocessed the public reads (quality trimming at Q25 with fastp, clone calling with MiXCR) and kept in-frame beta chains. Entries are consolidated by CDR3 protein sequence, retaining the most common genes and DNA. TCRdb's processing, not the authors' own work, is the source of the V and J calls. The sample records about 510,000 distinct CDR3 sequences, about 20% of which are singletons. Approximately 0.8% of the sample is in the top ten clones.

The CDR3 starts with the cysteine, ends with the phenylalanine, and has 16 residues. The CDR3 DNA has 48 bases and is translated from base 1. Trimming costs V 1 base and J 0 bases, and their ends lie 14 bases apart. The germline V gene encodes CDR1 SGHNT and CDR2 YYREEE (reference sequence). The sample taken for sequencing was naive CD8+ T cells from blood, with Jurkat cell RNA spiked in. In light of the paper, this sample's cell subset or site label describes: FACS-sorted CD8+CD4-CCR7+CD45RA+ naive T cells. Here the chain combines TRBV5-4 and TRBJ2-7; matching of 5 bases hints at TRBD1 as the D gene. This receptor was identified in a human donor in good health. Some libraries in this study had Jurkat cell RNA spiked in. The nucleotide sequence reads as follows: TGTGCCAGCAGCTTGACAGGCCCAGAGAGCTCCTACGAGCAGTACTTC. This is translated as CASSLTGPESSYEQYF.